This TCR beta chain appears in the sequencing data of a study of cytomegalovirus exposure and HLA in healthy donors. General study results and limits: In a later analysis, a missense DCLRE1C variant was linked to TCR beta V- and J-gene trimming. Reports indicated that the classifier achieved high specificity and sensitivity in diagnosing cytomegalovirus status. The dataset shows that most TCR sequences were rare, while some public TCRs occurred in many donors.

Points on this clone: Its antigen is as yet unknown.

A multiplex PCR was run with 60 Vbeta primers and 13 Jbeta primers. Method: immunoSEQ multiplex PCR; TCRdb's copy keeps in-frame clones and lacks some. The sample holds just under 80,000 clones; roughly 80% are singletons and the top ten take 4% to 5%. V was shortened by 3 bases and J by 8 bases, with 10 bases between the two germline ends. Germline CDR1 is SQVTM and CDR2 is ANQGSEA. The CDR3 spans 11 residues. The sample comprised PBMCs. The chain joins TRBV29-1 to TRBJ1-2; D perhaps matches TRBD1 (5 bases). The TCR was taken from a man aged 40-49 years in good health and CMV-seronegative. CDR3 bases: TGCAGCGTTGAGGCGGGGGGGGGCTACACCTTC. Translating gives CSVEAGGGYTF.